This T cell receptor beta chain was observed in a study of long-term antiretroviral therapy in people with HIV. Study findings and constraints: ART was followed by higher diversity that remained below transplant donor controls.

In germline, CDR1 is MNHEY, CDR2 SVGAGI. V lost 4 bases and J lost 0, with 10 bases in between. The CDR3 consists of 14 residues. Regarding this clone: Its antigen is as yet unknown.

Researchers report immunoSEQ v3.0 was run at survey level. A per-sample goal of about 35,000-55,000 T-cell genomes was targeted by sequencing. Using immunoSEQ multiplex PCR, the repertoire was profiled, and TCRdb retains in-frame clones only, with some absent. Of under 20,000 clones listed, approximately 80% are singletons. The sequence was obtained from a man aged 40-55 years with HIV. The V call is TRBV6-5, the J call TRBJ2-7, with D possibly being TRBD1 (6 bases). Source: unsorted PBMCs, taken just before starting antiretroviral therapy. The CDR3 loop is CASSLQGGSYEQYF. DNA for the CDR3: TGTGCCAGCAGTTTACAGGGTGGCTCCTACGAGCAGTACTTC.